These 18 T cell receptor beta chains originate from one sample sequenced in a study of cytomegalovirus exposure and HLA in healthy donors. PCR used 60 Vbeta primers and 13 Jbeta primers. Profiling relied on immunoSEQ multiplex PCR, and the TCRdb table lists in-frame clones only, not all of them. In the table there are roughly 130,000 clones, around 75% of which are singletons. Sequencing was done on a sample of PBMCs. All receptors derive from a young man in good health and CMV-seronegative.

This clone appeared a single time. This rearrangement joins TRBV18 to TRBJ2-5, with D unclear. The ends were cut back, 4 bases at V and 3 bases at J, with 3 bases in the middle. The CDR3 length is 11 residues. Germline V CDR1 and CDR2: KGHSH, LQKENI. The chain's CDR3 is CASSLEETQYF. In DNA, the CDR3 is TGTGCCAGCTCACTAGAAGAGACCCAGTACTTC.

The chain joins TRBV5-8 to TRBJ1-1; the D is unclear. Germline V lookup: CDR1 SGHTS, CDR2 YDEGEE. Trimming shortened V by 0 bases and J by 1 base, and 4 bases separated the two germline ends. The CDR3 length is 13 residues. CDR3 region: CASSLVRNTEAFF. Written as DNA, the CDR3 is TGTGCCAGCAGCTTGGTGCGGAACACTGAAGCTTTCTTT.

Only a few counts were recorded for this clone. The chain is built from TRBV28 and TRBJ1-5; TRBD1 might be the D (5 bases). The CDR3 is 17 residues long. V lost 3 bases and J lost 0, with 15 bases in between. Germline CDR1 reads MDHEN; CDR2 reads SYDVKM. CDR3: CASSLPRTFYSNQPQHF. The CDR3 DNA reads TGTGCCAGCAGTTTGCCTCGGACATTTTATAGCAATCAGCCCCAGCATTTT.

The chain couples TRBV28 to TRBJ2-2; 7 bases agree with TRBD1. Trimming cost V 7 bases and J 10 bases; bases outside gene matches: 9. Germline assignment: CDR1 MDHEN and CDR2 SYDVKM. The CDR3 spans 13 residues. CDR3 in DNA: TGTGCCAGCAAGGGGGCGCGGGTCGCGGAGCTGTTTTTT. Its protein product is CASKGARVAELFF.

The rearrangement uses TRBV10-1 and TRBJ2-7, with 7 bases fitting TRBD1. The trim removed 6 bases at V and 2 bases at J, leaving 7 bases unmatched. Germline CDR1 WNHNN, CDR2 SYGVQD (reference sequence). This CDR3 has 14 amino acids. The CDR3 DNA reads as TGCGCCAGCAGCTCCGGGACAGAGCCCTACGAGCAGTACTTC. Its protein product is CASSSGTEPYEQYF.

The V gene is TRBV5-1, the J gene TRBJ2-1; TRBD2 is a possible D gene (5 bases). CDR1 is SGHRS and CDR2 is YFSETQ in the germline V gene. The CDR3 has 22 residues. Trimming stripped 1 base from V and 0 bases from J, with 29 bases between. CDR3 sequence (DNA): TGCGCCAGCAGCTTGCCCCTCAGACCCCCGGCCGCGGGCCTTAGCTCCTACAATGAGCAGTTCTTC. Amino acid sequence: CASSLPLRPPAAGLSSYNEQFF. Full variable domain (rest looked up from reference TRBV5-1 and TRBJ2-1): KAGVTQTPRYLIKTRGQQVTLSCSPISGHRSVSWYQQTPGQGLQFLFEYFSETQRNKGNFPGRFSGRQFSNSRSEMNVSTLELGDSALYLCASSLPLRPPAAGLSSYNEQFFGPGTRLTVL.

V gene TRBV15 combines with J gene TRBJ1-6; 12 bases align to TRBD1. This CDR3 has 16 amino acids. The V segment lost 4 bases and the J segment 10 bases; nucleotides outside the gene matches: 8. CDR1 LNHNV and CDR2 YYDKDF come from the germline V gene (reference sequence). The CDR3 DNA sequence: TGTGCCACCAGCAATCAAGGGGACAGGGGGCTCTCACCCCTCCACTTT. Residues: CATSNQGDRGLSPLHF.

This clone came up a few times. The gene calls are TRBV2 and TRBJ2-4; TRBD2 agrees at 12 bases. The germline CDR1 and CDR2 sequences are SNHLY and FYNNEI. The CDR3 consists of 14 residues. The ends lost 5 bases at V and 5 bases at J; junction bases unmatched: 1. The CDR3 nucleotides are TGTGCCAGCAGTTCTAGCGGGGGGGAAAACATTCAGTACTTC. It encodes CASSSSGGENIQYF.

This rearrangement joins TRBV5-1 to TRBJ1-2, with D tentatively TRBD1 (6 bases). This CDR3 is 15 amino acids long. V lost 7 bases and J lost 6, with 22 bases in between. Germline CDR1 is SGHRS and CDR2 is YFSETQ. The CDR3 coding sequence is TGCGCCAGCGGCCTTGGGGGCCCCCGACATGATGGCTACACCTTC. This sequence encodes CASGLGGPRHDGYTF.

The V and J genes are TRBV28 and TRBJ2-5; TRBD2 aligns across 16 bases. TRBJ2-7 matches the DNA end more closely, so the J call is doubtful. Per the germline V gene, CDR1 is MDHEN and CDR2 is SYDVKM. The CDR3 runs 16 residues. The CDR3 loop reads CASRGTSGGALYEQYF. The DNA for the CDR3 is TGTGCCAGCAGAGGGACTAGCGGGGGGGCCCTCTACGAGCAGTACTTC.

The chain has TRBV7-6 and TRBJ2-7; TRBD1 agrees at 10 bases. Germline V gene lookup returns CDR1 SGHVS and CDR2 FNYEAQ. CDR3 size: 14 residues. The ends lost 5 bases at V and 2 bases at J; junction bases unmatched: 3. CDR3: CASSQGQGAYEQYF. The CDR3 DNA reads TGTGCCAGCAGCCAAGGACAGGGGGCCTACGAGCAGTACTTC.

This clone was detected only once. The DNA of the CDR3 is TGTGCCAGCAGTTTAAAGGGCGCCGGGACAGGGGGCTATGGCTACACCTTC. Amino acid sequence: CASSLKGAGTGGYGYTF. The chain has TRBV28 and TRBJ1-2, with 11 positions matching TRBD1. CDR1 is MDHEN and CDR2 is SYDVKM in the germline V gene. The V and J ends lost 2 bases and 4 bases, in that order; junction bases with no gene match: 9. This CDR3 is built from 17 residues.

In its sample, this clone was seen a few times. One junction end disagrees with the germline gene, perhaps due to a read error. The chain uses TRBV2 and TRBJ1-2; the D gene is possibly TRBD1 (6 bases). This CDR3 region has 14 residues. CDR1 is SNHLY, CDR2 FYNNEI, per germline. Here the CDR3 DNA reads TGTGCCAGCAGCGAAGGTGGCAGGGGCTATGGCTACACCTTC. This translates into CASSEGGRGYGYTF.

On this clone: The sample contains more than one DNA sequence encoding this CDR3. This sequence joins TRBV30 and TRBJ2-7, with D possibly matching TRBD2 (6 bases). CDR3 length: 14 amino acids. The V end lost 2 bases, the J end lost 0 bases, and 11 bases lay between the germline ends. The germline gives CDR1 GTSNPN, CDR2 SVGIG (reference sequence). CDR3 sequence (DNA): TGTGCCTGGAGTACCGGGACTGGCTCCTACGAGCAGTACTTC. Translation gives CAWSTGTGSYEQYF.

The chain uses TRBV6-5 and TRBJ2-3, with a tentative D call TRBD2 (5 bases). The CDR3 is 11 amino acids. Deletions cut 7 bases from V and 10 bases from J, with 12 bases between. Germline V gene lookup returns CDR1 MNHEY and CDR2 SVGAGI. The CDR3 region has the DNA TGTGCCAGCACCAATGGACTGGCGCAGTATTTT. Its protein is CASTNGLAQYF.

J is TRBJ2-7 and V is TRBV14, with D perhaps matching TRBD1 (6 bases). CDR1 and CDR2 from the germline V gene are SGHDN and FVKESK. The CDR3 has 20 residues. The ends were cut back, 1 base at V and 1 base at J, with 26 bases in the middle. The CDR3 protein is CASSQGAVGRGQLQSYEQYF. CDR3 nucleotides: TGTGCCAGCAGCCAAGGGGCGGTAGGCAGGGGACAATTACAATCCTACGAGCAGTACTTC.

V usage is TRBV6-1 and J usage is TRBJ2-2; D is perhaps TRBD2 (6 bases). V was shortened by 4 bases and J by 4 bases, with 13 bases between the two germline ends. The length of the CDR3 is 15 residues. In germline, CDR1 is MNHNS, CDR2 SASEGT. Here the CDR3 DNA reads TGTGCCAGCAGTGGGGGGGTTGTCGGCACCGGGGAGCTGTTTTTT. Its translation: CASSGGVVGTGELFF.

This clone was observed a handful of times. This chain links TRBV10-1 with TRBJ2-1; maybe TRBD2 (6 bases). CDR3 length: 14 residues. Per the germline V gene, CDR1 is WNHNN and CDR2 is SYGVQD (reference sequence). V dropped 0 bases and J dropped 9 bases, with 12 bases sitting between them. CDR3: CASSESREVGEQFF. The CDR3 coding sequence is TGCGCCAGCAGTGAGTCCAGGGAGGTGGGTGAGCAGTTCTTC.